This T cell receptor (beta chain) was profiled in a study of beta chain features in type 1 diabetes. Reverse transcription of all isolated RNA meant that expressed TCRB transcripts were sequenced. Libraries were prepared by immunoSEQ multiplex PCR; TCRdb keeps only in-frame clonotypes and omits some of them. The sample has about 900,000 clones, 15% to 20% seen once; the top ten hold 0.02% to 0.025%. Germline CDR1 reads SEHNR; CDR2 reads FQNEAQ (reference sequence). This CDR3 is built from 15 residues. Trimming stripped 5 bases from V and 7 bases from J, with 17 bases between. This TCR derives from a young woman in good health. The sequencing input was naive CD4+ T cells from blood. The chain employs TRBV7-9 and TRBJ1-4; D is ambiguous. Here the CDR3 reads CASSPRLISSEKLFF. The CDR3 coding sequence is TGTGCCAGCAGCCCCCGACTGATATCTAGTGAAAAACTGTTTTTT. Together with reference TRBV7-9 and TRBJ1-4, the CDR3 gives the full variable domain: DTGVSQNPRHKITKRGQNVTFRCDPISEHNRLYWYRQTLGQGPEFLTYFQNEAQLEKSRLLSDRFSAERPKGSFSTLEIQRTEQGDSAMYLCASSPRLISSEKLFFGSGTQLSVL.